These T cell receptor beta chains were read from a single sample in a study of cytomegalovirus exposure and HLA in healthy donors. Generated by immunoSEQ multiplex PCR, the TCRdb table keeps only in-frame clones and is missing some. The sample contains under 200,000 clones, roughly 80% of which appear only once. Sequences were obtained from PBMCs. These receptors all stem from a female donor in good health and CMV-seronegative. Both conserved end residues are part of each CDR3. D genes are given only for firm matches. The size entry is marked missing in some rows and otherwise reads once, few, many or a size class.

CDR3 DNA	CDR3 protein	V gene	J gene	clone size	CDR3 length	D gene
TGTGCCAGCAGCCAAGTCGGGGTAACTGGAAACACCATATATTTT	CASSQVGVTGNTIYF	TRBV4-2	TRBJ1-3	-	15	-
TGTGCCAGTAGGTACAGGAGTAATTCACCCCTCCACTTT	CASRYRSNSPLHF	TRBV19	TRBJ1-6	-	13	-
TGCGCCAGCAGCCAAGGTGGACTAGCGGGAGGACAAGAGACCCAGTACTTC	CASSQGGLAGGQETQYF	TRBV4-1	TRBJ2-5	-	17	TRBD2
TGTGCCAGCAGTTTGGCTAGCGGGAGAGGCGAGCAGTACTTC	CASSLASGRGEQYF	TRBV27	TRBJ2-7	-	14	TRBD2
TGTGCCAGCAGTGAAGTGAGAGGGCTAGCTGGCGAGACCCAGTACTTC	CASSEVRGLAGETQYF	TRBV6-1	TRBJ2-5	-	16	-
TGTGCCAGCAGTTCACGGGACTCCAGCTCCGGGGAGCTGTTTTTT	CASSSRDSSSGELFF	TRBV28	TRBJ2-2	once	15	-
TGTGCCAGCAGTCATACCATGGACATCTCTGGAAACACCATATATTTT	CASSHTMDISGNTIYF	TRBV2	TRBJ1-3	-	16	-
TGTGCCAGCTCACCAACCAATCCACAGGGAGTTAACTATGGCTACACCTTC	CASSPTNPQGVNYGYTF	TRBV18	TRBJ1-2	once	17	-
TGTGCCAGCAGTCCCTCCGTGTTGAACACCGGGGAGCTGTTTTTT	CASSPSVLNTGELFF	TRBV28	TRBJ2-2	-	15	-
TGTGCCAGTAGTCCCCGGACAGGGGGCACCTACGAGCAGTACTTC	CASSPRTGGTYEQYF	TRBV19	TRBJ2-7	-	15	TRBD1
TGTGCCAGCAGCTTAGGGCAGGGGGCGACAACTAATGAAAAACTGTTTTTT	CASSLGQGATTNEKLFF	TRBV7-9	TRBJ1-4	few	17	TRBD1